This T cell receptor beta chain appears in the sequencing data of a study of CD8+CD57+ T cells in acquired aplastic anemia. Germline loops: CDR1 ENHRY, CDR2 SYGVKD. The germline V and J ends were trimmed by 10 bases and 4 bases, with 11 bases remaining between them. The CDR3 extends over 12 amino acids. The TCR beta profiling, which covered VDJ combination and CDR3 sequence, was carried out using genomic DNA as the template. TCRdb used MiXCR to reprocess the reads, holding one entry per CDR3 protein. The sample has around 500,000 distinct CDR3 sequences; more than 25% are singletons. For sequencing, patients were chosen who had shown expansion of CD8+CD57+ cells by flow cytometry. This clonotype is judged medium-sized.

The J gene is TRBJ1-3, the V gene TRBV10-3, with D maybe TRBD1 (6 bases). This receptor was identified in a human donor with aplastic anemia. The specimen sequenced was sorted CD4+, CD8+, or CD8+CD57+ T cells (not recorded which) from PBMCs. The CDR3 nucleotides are TGTGCCAACACGACAGGCGGAAACACCATATATTTT. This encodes CANTTGGNTIYF.